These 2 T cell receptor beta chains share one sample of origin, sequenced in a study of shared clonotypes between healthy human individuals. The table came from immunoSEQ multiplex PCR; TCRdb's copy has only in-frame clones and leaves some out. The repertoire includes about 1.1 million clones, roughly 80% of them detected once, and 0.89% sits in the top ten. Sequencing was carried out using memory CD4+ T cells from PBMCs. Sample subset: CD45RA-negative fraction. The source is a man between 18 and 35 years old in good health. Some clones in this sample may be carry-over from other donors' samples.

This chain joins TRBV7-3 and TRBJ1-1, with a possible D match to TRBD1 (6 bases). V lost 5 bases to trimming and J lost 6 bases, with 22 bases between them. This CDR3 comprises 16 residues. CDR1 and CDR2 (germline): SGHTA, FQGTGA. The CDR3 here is CASSQNSRRGFSEAFF. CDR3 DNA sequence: TGTGCCAGCAGCCAAAACTCTAGAAGGGGGTTCTCTGAAGCTTTCTTT. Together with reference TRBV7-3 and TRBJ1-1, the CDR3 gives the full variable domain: GAGVSQTPSNKVTEKGKYVELRCDPISGHTALYWYRQSLGQGPEFLIYFQGTGAADDSGLPNDRFFAVRPEGSVSTLKIQRTERGDSAVYLCASSQNSRRGFSEAFFGQGTRLTVV.

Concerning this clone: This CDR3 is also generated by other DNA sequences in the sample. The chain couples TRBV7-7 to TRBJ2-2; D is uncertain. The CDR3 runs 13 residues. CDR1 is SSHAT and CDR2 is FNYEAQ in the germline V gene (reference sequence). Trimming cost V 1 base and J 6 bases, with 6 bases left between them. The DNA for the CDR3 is TGTGCCAGCAGCTTAGGAGAAGCCGGGGAGCTGTTTTTT. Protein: CASSLGEAGELFF. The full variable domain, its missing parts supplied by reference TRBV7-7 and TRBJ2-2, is GAGVSQSPRYKVTKRGQDVTLRCDPISSHATLYWYQQALGQGPEFLTYFNYEAQPDKSGLPSDRFSAERPEGSISTLTIQRTEQRDSAMYRCASSLGEAGELFFGEGSRLTVL.